The 22 T cell receptor beta chains in this list originate from one sample, sequenced in a study of cytomegalovirus exposure and HLA in healthy donors. In the PCR, 60 Vbeta and 13 Jbeta primers were used. Assay used: immunoSEQ multiplex PCR; TCRdb lists only in-frame clones, some missing. The top ten hold about 2.9% of the sample, which has tens of thousands of clones, more than 65% seen once. The sample was PBMCs. Source of these receptors: a young man in good health and CMV-seronegative.

The rearrangement uses TRBV9 and TRBJ2-1; D gene ambiguous. In germline, CDR1 is SGDLS, CDR2 YYNGEE. Trimming took 4 bases from V and 7 from J, leaving 12 bases between them. CDR3 length equals 13 residues. The CDR3 loop is CASSLSQANEQFF. For the CDR3, the DNA is TGTGCCAGCAGCTTATCCCAGGCAAATGAGCAGTTCTTC.

V gene TRBV7-3 combines with J gene TRBJ2-7; D possibly corresponds to TRBD1 (6 bases). The CDR3 covers 17 residues. The V gene's germline CDR1 is SGHTA and CDR2 FQGTGA. V was trimmed by 5 bases and J by 3 bases, leaving 23 bases between them. The CDR3 region has the DNA TGTGCCAGCAGCGTCACCGGGACAAAATTGAAGGGCTACGAGCAGTACTTC. It specifies CASSVTGTKLKGYEQYF.

This clone was counted a single time. The chain links TRBV4-2 to TRBJ2-7, with a tentative D call TRBD1 (5 bases). V lost 1 base, J lost 3 bases, and 10 bases lay in between. This CDR3 contains 14 residues. The germline CDR1 and CDR2 sequences are LGHNA and YNFKEQ. CDR3 nucleotide sequence: TGTGCCAGCAGCCAAGCATTACAGGACTACGAGCAGTACTTC. Translated: CASSQALQDYEQYF.

The CDR3 spells CASSFRQLNTEAFF. The CDR3 DNA reads as TGTGCCAGCAGTTTCCGACAGCTGAACACTGAAGCTTTCTTT. V is TRBV27 and J is TRBJ1-1, with D maybe TRBD1 (5 bases). Germline lookup yields CDR1 MNHEY and CDR2 SMNVEV (reference sequence). CDR3 size: 14 residues. The V gene lost 3 bases and the J gene lost 0 bases, with 8 bases spanning the gap.

This chain links TRBV27 with TRBJ2-3; the match to TRBD1 covers 9 bases. Germline CDR1 reads MNHEY; CDR2 reads SMNVEV (reference sequence). This CDR3 is 16 amino acids long. The V gene end was trimmed by 0 bases and the J gene end by 2 bases; junction bases not matched to a gene: 3. CDR3 amino acids: CASSLSGTGNTDTQYF. The CDR3 nucleotides are TGTGCCAGCAGTTTATCGGGGACAGGGAACACAGATACGCAGTATTTT.

This clone occurred once. The chain links TRBV15 to TRBJ2-3; 7 bases align to TRBD1. Germline V gene data show CDR1 as LNHNV and CDR2 as YYDKDF (reference sequence). Germline trimming cut 6 bases from V and 0 bases from J; bases unmatched to any gene: 6. This CDR3 region has 15 residues. The CDR3 spells CATSEARGSTDTQYF. CDR3 DNA: TGTGCCACCAGTGAGGCCAGGGGGAGCACAGATACGCAGTATTTT. The variable domain in full, with the rest retrieved from reference TRBV15 and TRBJ2-3, is DAMVIQNPRYQVTQFGKPVTLSCSQTLNHNVMYWYQQKSSQAPKLLFHYYDKDFNNEADTPDNFQSRRPNTSFCFLDIRSPGLGDTAMYLCATSEARGSTDTQYFGPGTRLTVL.

The chain uses TRBV2 and TRBJ2-2; D possibly corresponds to TRBD1 (6 bases). With 7 bases removed from V and 2 bases from J, the gap between germline ends came to 11 bases. The CDR3 is made up of 14 amino acids. Germline CDR1 SNHLY, CDR2 FYNNEI. The DNA for the CDR3 is TGTGCCAGCAAACCAGGGGTTAACACCGGGGAGCTGTTTTTT. Protein sequence: CASKPGVNTGELFF. The full variable domain, rest sourced from reference TRBV2 and TRBJ2-2, is EPEVTQTPSHQVTQMGQEVILRCVPISNHLYFYWYRQILGQKVEFLVSFYNNEISEKSEIFDDQFSVERPDGSNFTLKIRSTKLEDSAMYFCASKPGVNTGELFFGEGSRLTVL.

V usage is TRBV7-9 and J usage is TRBJ2-5, with D maybe TRBD1 (6 bases). The CDR3 loop spans 14 amino acids. Trimming left V 1 base short and J 4 bases short, with 10 bases between. CDR1 and CDR2 from the germline V gene are SEHNR and FQNEAQ (reference sequence). This CDR3 is CASSLGGLGETQYF. The CDR3, as DNA: TGTGCCAGCAGCTTAGGGGGGCTTGGAGAGACCCAGTACTTC. The full variable domain, its missing parts supplied by reference TRBV7-9 and TRBJ2-5, is DTGVSQNPRHKITKRGQNVTFRCDPISEHNRLYWYRQTLGQGPEFLTYFQNEAQLEKSRLLSDRFSAERPKGSFSTLEIQRTEQGDSAMYLCASSLGGLGETQYFGPGTRLLVL.

J is TRBJ1-6 and V is TRBV7-3; D unclear. The CDR3 has 13 residues. The V gene lost 5 bases and the J gene lost 9 bases, with 11 bases spanning the gap. The germline V gene encodes CDR1 SGHTA and CDR2 FQGTGA. This chain's CDR3 is CASSNAGGSPLHF. For the CDR3, the DNA is TGTGCCAGCAGCAACGCGGGTGGTTCACCCCTCCACTTT.

Details on this clone: The same CDR3 also results from other DNA sequences found in this sample. Here the CDR3 DNA reads TGTGCCAGCCTGCCGCAGAGGGGCAATCAGCCCCAGCATTTT. Encoded protein: CASLPQRGNQPQHF. The chain joins TRBV28 to TRBJ1-5; D not resolved. The germline CDR1 and CDR2 sequences are MDHEN and SYDVKM. This CDR3 spans 14 amino acids. Trimming took 8 bases from V and 2 from J, leaving 13 bases between them.

The rearrangement links TRBV7-2 to TRBJ2-1, with 7 bases matching TRBD2. The V gene's germline CDR1 is SGHTA and CDR2 FQGNSA. J lost 7 bases, V lost 1 base, and 4 bases had no gene match. The CDR3 is made up of 14 amino acids. CDR3 bases: TGTGCCAGCAGCTTAGGAGGACTAGGAAATGAGCAGTTCTTC. Amino acids: CASSLGGLGNEQFF.

The V and J genes are TRBV19 and TRBJ1-5, with 9 bases fitting TRBD1. The CDR3 spans 14 residues. V lost 7 bases to trimming and J lost 3 bases; unmatched junction nucleotides: 4. CDR1 is LNHDA, CDR2 SQIVND, per germline (reference sequence). The DNA of the CDR3 is TGTGCCAGTAAACAGGGGGCGGTCAATCAGCCCCAGCATTTT. The encoded protein is CASKQGAVNQPQHF.

This chain uses TRBV28 with TRBJ1-5, with D uncertain. The CDR3 consists of 17 residues. CDR1 is MDHEN and CDR2 is SYDVKM in the germline V gene. The V end lost 2 bases, the J end lost 2 bases, and 16 bases lay between the germline ends. This CDR3 reads CASSLSRLIIGNQPQHF. CDR3 DNA: TGTGCCAGCAGTTTAAGCAGGTTAATAATAGGCAATCAGCCCCAGCATTTT.

V usage is TRBV6-5 and J usage is TRBJ1-2, with D possibly being TRBD1 (5 bases). Germline-derived CDR1 and CDR2 are MNHEY and SVGAGI. Trimming stripped 6 bases from V and 4 bases from J, with 12 bases between. This CDR3 contains 13 residues. The CDR3 sequence is CASRMGQSYGYTF. As DNA, the CDR3 is TGTGCCAGCAGAATGGGGCAGAGCTATGGCTACACCTTC.

The chain couples TRBV7-6 to TRBJ1-4; D may be TRBD1 (6 bases). The V and J ends lost 1 base and 8 bases respectively, with 14 bases between them. The CDR3 loop spans 15 amino acids. Germline loops: CDR1 SGHVS, CDR2 FNYEAQ. In nucleotides, the CDR3 is TGTGCCAGCAGCTTAGTCGGCAGGGGTGAGGAAAAACTGTTTTTT. Translated, it gives CASSLVGRGEEKLFF.

The genes are TRBV9 and TRBJ1-1, with 7 bases identical to TRBD1. This CDR3 has 15 residues. Trimming took 0 bases from V and 3 from J; bases not matched to a gene: 5. The germline V gene has CDR1 SGDLS and CDR2 YYNGEE. The CDR3 DNA reads as TGTGCCAGCAGCGTAGGAGGGGGCGCGGACACTGAAGCTTTCTTT. As protein: CASSVGGGADTEAFF.

The gene calls are TRBV12-5 and TRBJ2-7, with 9 bases aligning to TRBD1. The CDR3 has 18 residues. V trimming: 5 bases; J trimming: 0 bases; junction bases outside the gene matches: 14. Germline V CDR1 and CDR2: LGHNT, FRNRAP. The CDR3 here is CASGRDRGNVIGSYEQYF. The CDR3 DNA reads TGTGCTAGTGGTCGCGACAGGGGGAACGTAATAGGCTCCTACGAGCAGTACTTC. Supplemented by reference TRBV12-5 and TRBJ2-7, the full variable domain reads DARVTQTPRHKVTEMGQEVTMRCQPILGHNTVFWYRQTMMQGLELLAYFRNRAPLDDSGMPKDRFSAEMPDATLATLKIQPSEPRDSAVYFCASGRDRGNVIGSYEQYFGPGTRLTVT.

The rearrangement joins TRBV30 to TRBJ2-2; 8 nucleotides line up with TRBD2. Germline assignment: CDR1 GTSNPN and CDR2 SVGIG (reference sequence). CDR3 length equals 15 residues. J gave up 7 bases and V 1 base, and 8 bases lay outside the gene matches. CDR3: CAWSGRGGIGGELFF. CDR3 sequence (DNA): TGTGCCTGGAGTGGTCGGGGGGGCATCGGCGGGGAGCTGTTTTTT.

This chain uses TRBV11-3 with TRBJ1-1; TRBD1 might be the D (5 bases). The V and J ends lost 0 bases and 0 bases respectively, with 14 bases between them. Germline assignment: CDR1 SGHNT and CDR2 YENEEA. This CDR3 has 17 amino acids. The CDR3 reads CASSLEAGKNMNTEAFF. The DNA for the CDR3 is TGTGCCAGCAGCTTAGAGGCAGGGAAGAACATGAACACTGAAGCTTTCTTT.

The chain recombines TRBV11-3 with TRBJ1-4; 7 bases are shared with TRBD1. CDR3 size: 16 residues. CDR1 is SGHNT, CDR2 YENEEA, per germline. V was clipped by 2 bases and J by 5 bases; unmatched bases: 8. The DNA of the CDR3 is TGTGCCAGCAGCTTACGCACGACAGGGCAGAATGAAAAACTGTTTTTT. This translates into CASSLRTTGQNEKLFF.

The chain links TRBV19 to TRBJ1-1, with 7 positions matching TRBD1. In germline, CDR1 is LNHDA, CDR2 SQIVND (reference sequence). This CDR3 spans 19 amino acids. V lost 7 bases and J lost 4; bases outside the gene matches: 24. The DNA of the CDR3 is TGTGCCAGTAATCAGAGGATTAGGGGACTGAGGGGACAGAGCACTGAAGCTTTCTTT. Translation gives CASNQRIRGLRGQSTEAFF.

This clone appeared once. This rearrangement joins TRBV7-3 to TRBJ2-1, with 14 nucleotides matching TRBD2. V dropped 5 bases and J dropped 3; count of bases not matched to a gene: 6. The germline gives CDR1 SGHTA, CDR2 FQGTGA. The CDR3 covers 17 residues. The CDR3 bases are TGTGCCAGCAGCACCGGACTAGCGGGGGGCCACTACAATGAGCAGTTCTTC. This sequence encodes CASSTGLAGGHYNEQFF.